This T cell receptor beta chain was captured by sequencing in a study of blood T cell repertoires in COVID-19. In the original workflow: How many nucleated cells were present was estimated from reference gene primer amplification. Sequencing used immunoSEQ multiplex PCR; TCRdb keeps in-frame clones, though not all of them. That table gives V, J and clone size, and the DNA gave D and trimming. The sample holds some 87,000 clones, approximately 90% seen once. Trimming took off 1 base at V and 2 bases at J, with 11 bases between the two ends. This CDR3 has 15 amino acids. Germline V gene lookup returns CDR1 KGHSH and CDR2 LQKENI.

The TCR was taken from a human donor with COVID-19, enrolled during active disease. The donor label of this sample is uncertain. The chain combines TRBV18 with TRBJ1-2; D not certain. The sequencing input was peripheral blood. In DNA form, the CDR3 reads TGTGCCAGCTCACCACGGGGAAGCGGCAACTATGGCTACACCTTC. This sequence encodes CASSPRGSGNYGYTF.